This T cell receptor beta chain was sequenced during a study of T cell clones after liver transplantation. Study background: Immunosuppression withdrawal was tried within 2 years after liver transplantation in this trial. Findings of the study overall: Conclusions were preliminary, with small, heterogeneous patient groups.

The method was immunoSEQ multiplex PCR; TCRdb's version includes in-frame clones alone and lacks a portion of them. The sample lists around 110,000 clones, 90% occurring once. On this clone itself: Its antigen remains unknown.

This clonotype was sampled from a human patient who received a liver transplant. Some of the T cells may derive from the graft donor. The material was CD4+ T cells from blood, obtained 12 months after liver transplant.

The CDR3 reads CASSIRTSGANVLTF. The CDR3 DNA reads as TGTGCCAGCAGCATACGGACCTCTGGGGCCAACGTCCTGACTTTC. J is TRBJ2-6 and V is TRBV11-2; D gene unclear. Trimming cost V 5 bases and J 0 bases, with 8 bases left between them. The CDR3 has 15 residues. Germline V gene lookup returns CDR1 SGHAT and CDR2 FQNNGV.